The next 28 T cell receptor beta chains were all read from a single sample in a study of blood T cell repertoires in COVID-19. Sequencing used immunoSEQ multiplex PCR; TCRdb keeps in-frame clones, though not all of them. The sample includes about 180,000 clones, 87% seen only once; the top ten take approximately 13%. Sequenced: peripheral blood. These receptors originate from a woman in her seventies with COVID-19, enrolled during active disease.

This chain joins TRBV6-6 and TRBJ2-3, with TRBD2 matching over 15 bases. CDR1 and CDR2 (germline): MNHNY, SVGAGI (reference sequence). The CDR3 is 17 residues long. V shed 5 bases, J shed 4 bases, and the junction held 7 bases outside the gene matches. The CDR3 nucleotides read TGTGCCAGCAGTCACGGACTAGCGGGAGGGCGGGCAGATACGCAGTATTTT. Translated: CASSHGLAGGRADTQYF.

This clone was seen once. The chain uses TRBV9 and TRBJ2-2; 8 bases are a match to TRBD2. Trimming removed 1 base from V and 4 bases from J; junction bases left unmatched: 6. Germline lookup yields CDR1 SGDLS and CDR2 YYNGEE. This CDR3 has 16 residues. CDR3 sequence (DNA): TGTGCCAGCAGCGTATTAAGCGGGAGAAGCACCGGGGAGCTGTTTTTT. Protein product: CASSVLSGRSTGELFF.

The chain links TRBV28 to TRBJ1-5; no definite D call. Germline V gene data show CDR1 as MDHEN and CDR2 as SYDVKM. The ends were cut back, 7 bases at V and 5 bases at J, with 12 bases in the middle. The CDR3 runs to 13 residues. The CDR3 is CASMQEEHQPQHF. For the CDR3, the DNA is TGTGCCAGCATGCAGGAAGAGCATCAGCCCCAGCATTTT.

The rearrangement joins TRBV3-1 (or the pseudogene TRBV3-2) to TRBJ2-1; 10 bases align to TRBD2. The CDR3 runs 14 residues. In germline, CDR1 is LGHDT, CDR2 YNNKEL (reference sequence). V was clipped by 5 bases and J by 5 bases; unmatched bases: 3. As DNA, the CDR3 is TGTGCCAGCAGCTCAACTAGCGGGGACAATGAGCAGTTCTTC. Its protein product is CASSSTSGDNEQFF.

This chain links TRBV12-3 or TRBV12-4 with TRBJ2-7, with TRBD1 matching over 10 bases. This CDR3 has 13 residues. With V trimmed by 6 bases and J by 9 bases, 8 bases remained unmatched. CDR3 coding DNA: TGTGCCAGCAGGTCCGGGACAGGGGTTGGGCAGTACTTC. It encodes CASRSGTGVGQYF.

The chain recombines TRBV10-3 with TRBJ1-1, with D possibly TRBD1 on 6 matching bases. From germline, CDR1 is ENHRY and CDR2 SYGVKD. V shed 5 bases and J shed 1 base, with 17 bases lying between them. There are 16 residues in the CDR3. Written as DNA, the CDR3 is TGTGCCATCAGTCGGACAGACCCAATAGAGAACACTGAAGCTTTCTTT. Residues: CAISRTDPIENTEAFF.

The genes are TRBV7-8 and TRBJ1-1; possibly TRBD1 for D (6 bases). CDR1 is SGHVS and CDR2 is FQNEAQ in the germline V gene. Trimming left V 2 bases short and J 10 bases short, with 17 bases between. There are 14 residues in the CDR3. The CDR3 DNA sequence: TGTGCCAGCAGCTTAAACAGGGCGAACCCTCCAGCTTTCTTT. It is translated as CASSLNRANPPAFF. The complete variable domain, with remaining parts taken from reference TRBV7-8 and TRBJ1-1, reads GAGVSQSPRYKVAKRGQDVALRCDPISGHVSLFWYQQALGQGPEFLTYFQNEAQLDKSGLPSDRFFAERPEGSVSTLKIQRTQQEDSAVYLCASSLNRANPPAFFGQGTRLTVV.

The V gene is TRBV11-3, the J gene TRBJ2-6, with TRBD2 matching over 9 bases. CDR3 length equals 19 residues. V lost 8 bases to trimming and J lost 0 bases; unmatched junction nucleotides: 14. Per germline, CDR1 SGHNT and CDR2 YENEEA. CDR3 bases: TGTGCCAGCTCCGGTCTAGAGGCGGGAGGGTTCTCTGGGGCCAACGTCCTGACTTTC. Its translation: CASSGLEAGGFSGANVLTF.

This chain links TRBV30 with TRBJ1-2; TRBD1 agrees at 9 bases. The CDR3 runs 18 residues. Per germline, CDR1 GTSNPN and CDR2 SVGIG (reference sequence). The V and J ends lost 3 bases and 5 bases, in that order; junction bases with no gene match: 19. CDR3 amino acids: CAWRTPGTGMSFGYGYTF. CDR3 DNA sequence: TGTGCCTGGAGGACCCCCGGGACAGGGATGAGTTTCGGGTATGGCTACACCTTC.

The V call is TRBV2, the J call TRBJ2-3; TRBD2 matches at 13 bases. The CDR3 has 16 amino acids. The germline V gene encodes CDR1 SNHLY and CDR2 FYNNEI. Trimming took 4 bases from V and 3 from J; bases not matched to a gene: 4. CDR3 sequence (DNA): TGTGCCAGCAGTGCGCCGGGACTAGCGGGAACAGATACGCAGTATTTT. It encodes CASSAPGLAGTDTQYF.

The V and J genes are TRBV27 and TRBJ1-2, with 8 bases lining up with TRBD1. Trimming took 4 bases from V and 4 from J; bases not matched to a gene: 5. The V gene's germline CDR1 is MNHEY and CDR2 SMNVEV (reference sequence). This CDR3 spans 14 amino acids. The CDR3: CASSSLDRVYGYTF. The CDR3 coding sequence is TGTGCCAGCAGTTCGTTGGACAGGGTCTATGGCTACACCTTC.

A few counts support this clone. This chain joins TRBV28 and TRBJ1-1; TRBD1 matches at 8 bases. Germline V gives CDR1 MDHEN, CDR2 SYDVKM. The CDR3 is 15 amino acids. V gave up 5 bases and J gave up 0 bases; unmatched junction bases: 5. Here the CDR3 reads CASSPWTGLNTEAFF. The CDR3 DNA follows: TGTGCCAGCAGTCCCTGGACAGGGCTGAACACTGAAGCTTTCTTT.

With regard to this clone: This specimen includes other DNA sequences encoding the same CDR3. This rearrangement joins TRBV19 to TRBJ1-1; 10 positions agree with TRBD1. Germline V lookup: CDR1 LNHDA, CDR2 SQIVND (reference sequence). The CDR3 covers 14 residues. V lost 4 bases and J lost 5; bases outside the gene matches: 4. CDR3 sequence (DNA): TGTGCCAGTAGTACGGGACAGGGGTCTACTGAAGCTTTCTTT. It translates to CASSTGQGSTEAFF.

The V call is TRBV27, the J call TRBJ1-1; the D is unclear. Germline V gene sequence: CDR1 MNHEY, CDR2 SMNVEV (reference sequence). The CDR3 contains 13 residues. Trimming shortened V by 4 bases and J by 1 base, and 7 bases separated the two germline ends. The CDR3 nucleotides are TGTGCCAGCAGTTCGCAGAAGAACACTGAAGCTTTCTTT. It is translated as CASSSQKNTEAFF.

This chain connects TRBV29-1 to TRBJ2-7, with D tentatively TRBD1 (5 bases). CDR1 SQVTM and CDR2 ANQGSEA come from the germline V gene. The V end lost 4 bases, the J end lost 4 bases, and 11 bases lay between the germline ends. This CDR3 is built from 12 residues. The DNA of the CDR3 is TGCAGCGTTGTCACAGGAAAATACGAGCAGTACTTC. As protein: CSVVTGKYEQYF.

The chain is built from TRBV14 and TRBJ2-5; 7 nucleotides match TRBD1. The CDR3 loop spans 16 amino acids. J lost 2 bases, V lost 3 bases, and 9 bases had no gene match. Germline-derived CDR1 and CDR2 are SGHDN and FVKESK. The CDR3 is CASSHRRDSFQETQYF. The CDR3 nucleotides read TGTGCCAGCAGCCATAGAAGGGACAGTTTTCAAGAGACCCAGTACTTC.

The chain uses TRBV20-1 and TRBJ2-1; no reliable D call. Per germline, CDR1 DFQATT and CDR2 SNEGSKA (reference sequence). Trimming removed 4 bases from V and 9 bases from J, with 16 bases in between. The CDR3 length is 13 residues. CDR3 protein: CSANERGDGEQFF. The CDR3 bases are TGCAGTGCTAATGAACGCGGTGATGGTGAGCAGTTCTTC.

The chain is built from TRBV12-3 or TRBV12-4 and TRBJ2-3; D is unclear. This CDR3 spans 10 amino acids. V was shortened by 6 bases and J by 6 bases, with 4 bases between the two germline ends. The CDR3 reads CASREDTQYF. CDR3 in DNA: TGTGCCAGCAGGGAGGATACGCAGTATTTT.

This chain uses TRBV30 with TRBJ2-7, with TRBD2 identical over 11 bases. After removal of 0 bases from V and 6 bases from J, the junction contained 7 bases not matched to a gene. The germline gives CDR1 GTSNPN, CDR2 SVGIG (reference sequence). There are 15 residues in the CDR3. The DNA of the CDR3 is TGTGCCTGGAGTGTACTAGCGGGAGTCTTGGGCGAGCAGTACTTC. It encodes CAWSVLAGVLGEQYF.

The V call is TRBV7-2, the J call TRBJ1-1, with D unclear. This CDR3 is built from 13 residues. In germline, CDR1 is SGHTA, CDR2 FQGNSA. The V end lost 2 bases, the J end lost 4 bases, and 8 bases lay between the germline ends. The CDR3 coding sequence is TGTGCCAGCAGCTTATCCCTGGCCACTGAAGCTTTCTTT. Protein product: CASSLSLATEAFF.

The chain has TRBV3-1 (or the pseudogene TRBV3-2) and TRBJ2-1; TRBD2 matches 8 bases. The germline V gene encodes CDR1 LGHDT and CDR2 YNNKEL (reference sequence). This CDR3 is built from 16 residues. The V segment lost 0 bases and the J segment 8 bases; nucleotides outside the gene matches: 9. The CDR3 DNA is TGTGCCAGCAGCCAAGATAGCGGGGTTGCTTCCGATGAGCAGTTCTTC. As protein: CASSQDSGVASDEQFF.

The chain joins TRBV6-2 or TRBV6-3 to TRBJ2-1; tentatively, D is TRBD2 (6 bases). The germline gives CDR1 MNHEY, CDR2 SVGEGT. Trimming pared 2 bases from V and 6 bases from J, leaving 17 bases between. This CDR3 spans 16 amino acids. The CDR3 region is CASSYDPSVVRNEQFF. Here the CDR3 DNA reads TGTGCCAGCAGTTACGATCCTAGCGTAGTGCGCAATGAGCAGTTCTTC.

This clone showed up just once. This chain uses TRBV7-8 with TRBJ2-3; TRBD1 might be the D (6 bases). Germline V gives CDR1 SGHVS, CDR2 FQNEAQ. The CDR3 contains 15 residues. Trimming removed 6 bases from V and 3 bases from J, with 16 bases in between. DNA of the CDR3: TGTGCCAGCAGATGGGCTAGGGGGAAAACAGATACGCAGTATTTT. Translated: CASRWARGKTDTQYF.

The chain joins TRBV7-9 to TRBJ2-5, with 9 bases aligning to TRBD1. This CDR3 contains 17 residues. With V trimmed by 3 bases and J by 1 base, 9 bases remained unmatched. Germline-derived CDR1 and CDR2 are SEHNR and FQNEAQ (reference sequence). DNA for the CDR3: TGTGCCAGCAGCTTCCGGACAGGGGTTGTGACCCAAGAGACCCAGTACTTC. Its translation is CASSFRTGVVTQETQYF.

The chain links TRBV4-3 to TRBJ1-1; D unresolved. Trimming took off 0 bases at V and 7 bases at J, with 15 bases between the two ends. Germline V gene sequence: CDR1 LGHNA, CDR2 YSLEER. The CDR3 is 15 residues long. CDR3 in DNA: TGCGCCAGCAGCCAAGAGGCCCGGCTGGCGGTTGAAGCTTTCTTT. Its protein is CASSQEARLAVEAFF.

This clone showed up just once. The chain is built from TRBV27 and TRBJ1-6; D call uncertain. Germline V gene lookup returns CDR1 MNHEY and CDR2 SMNVEV (reference sequence). This CDR3 has 13 amino acids. V was shortened by 4 bases and J by 4 bases, with 5 bases between the two germline ends. This CDR3 reads CASSSDYNSPLHF. CDR3 in DNA: TGTGCCAGCAGTTCAGATTATAATTCACCCCTCCACTTT.

This chain connects TRBV6-1 to TRBJ1-2, with 10 bases fitting TRBD1. The CDR3 loop spans 14 amino acids. Trimming removed 0 bases from V and 6 bases from J; junction bases left unmatched: 1. CDR1 MNHNS and CDR2 SASEGT come from the germline V gene. This chain's CDR3 is CASSEAGTGDGYTF. In DNA form, the CDR3 reads TGTGCCAGCAGTGAAGCCGGGACAGGGGATGGCTACACCTTC.

The chain combines TRBV19 with TRBJ2-7, with 10 bases identical to TRBD1. V shed 7 bases, J shed 2 bases, and the junction held 14 bases outside the gene matches. The CDR3 consists of 17 residues. Germline V gives CDR1 LNHDA, CDR2 SQIVND (reference sequence). CDR3 in DNA: TGTGCCAGTACCTCCGGGACAGGGGTTTTAGGGGCCTACGAGCAGTACTTC. Its translation: CASTSGTGVLGAYEQYF.